This T cell receptor beta chain is from a study of metastatic and nonmetastatic thyroid tumors. Notes on the study in general: Across blood and tumor, TCR beta diversity in malignant thyroid tumors was reportedly significantly higher than in benign nodules.

The CDR3 has 19 residues. The V gene end was trimmed by 5 bases and the J gene end by 3 bases; junction bases not matched to a gene: 14. CDR1 MDHEN and CDR2 SYDVKM come from the germline V gene. TCRdb re-called clones via MiXCR from the PCR reads. The sample lists tens of thousands of clones; around 25% were seen once. Thyroid surgery was performed in patients who had received no treatment beforehand. This clone was observed at least ten times. Its cognate antigen is unknown. The rearrangement links TRBV28 to TRBJ2-7; 15 nucleotides agree with TRBD2. The receptor's source is a male donor with papillary thyroid cancer or a benign thyroid nodule (not recorded which). Some clones in this sample may be carry-over from other donors' samples. The specimen was blood. CDR3 sequence (DNA): TGTGCCAGCAGTCTCATCGGACTAGCGGGAGGGGGGGGCTTCTACGAGCAGTACTTC. It translates to CASSLIGLAGGGGFYEQYF.